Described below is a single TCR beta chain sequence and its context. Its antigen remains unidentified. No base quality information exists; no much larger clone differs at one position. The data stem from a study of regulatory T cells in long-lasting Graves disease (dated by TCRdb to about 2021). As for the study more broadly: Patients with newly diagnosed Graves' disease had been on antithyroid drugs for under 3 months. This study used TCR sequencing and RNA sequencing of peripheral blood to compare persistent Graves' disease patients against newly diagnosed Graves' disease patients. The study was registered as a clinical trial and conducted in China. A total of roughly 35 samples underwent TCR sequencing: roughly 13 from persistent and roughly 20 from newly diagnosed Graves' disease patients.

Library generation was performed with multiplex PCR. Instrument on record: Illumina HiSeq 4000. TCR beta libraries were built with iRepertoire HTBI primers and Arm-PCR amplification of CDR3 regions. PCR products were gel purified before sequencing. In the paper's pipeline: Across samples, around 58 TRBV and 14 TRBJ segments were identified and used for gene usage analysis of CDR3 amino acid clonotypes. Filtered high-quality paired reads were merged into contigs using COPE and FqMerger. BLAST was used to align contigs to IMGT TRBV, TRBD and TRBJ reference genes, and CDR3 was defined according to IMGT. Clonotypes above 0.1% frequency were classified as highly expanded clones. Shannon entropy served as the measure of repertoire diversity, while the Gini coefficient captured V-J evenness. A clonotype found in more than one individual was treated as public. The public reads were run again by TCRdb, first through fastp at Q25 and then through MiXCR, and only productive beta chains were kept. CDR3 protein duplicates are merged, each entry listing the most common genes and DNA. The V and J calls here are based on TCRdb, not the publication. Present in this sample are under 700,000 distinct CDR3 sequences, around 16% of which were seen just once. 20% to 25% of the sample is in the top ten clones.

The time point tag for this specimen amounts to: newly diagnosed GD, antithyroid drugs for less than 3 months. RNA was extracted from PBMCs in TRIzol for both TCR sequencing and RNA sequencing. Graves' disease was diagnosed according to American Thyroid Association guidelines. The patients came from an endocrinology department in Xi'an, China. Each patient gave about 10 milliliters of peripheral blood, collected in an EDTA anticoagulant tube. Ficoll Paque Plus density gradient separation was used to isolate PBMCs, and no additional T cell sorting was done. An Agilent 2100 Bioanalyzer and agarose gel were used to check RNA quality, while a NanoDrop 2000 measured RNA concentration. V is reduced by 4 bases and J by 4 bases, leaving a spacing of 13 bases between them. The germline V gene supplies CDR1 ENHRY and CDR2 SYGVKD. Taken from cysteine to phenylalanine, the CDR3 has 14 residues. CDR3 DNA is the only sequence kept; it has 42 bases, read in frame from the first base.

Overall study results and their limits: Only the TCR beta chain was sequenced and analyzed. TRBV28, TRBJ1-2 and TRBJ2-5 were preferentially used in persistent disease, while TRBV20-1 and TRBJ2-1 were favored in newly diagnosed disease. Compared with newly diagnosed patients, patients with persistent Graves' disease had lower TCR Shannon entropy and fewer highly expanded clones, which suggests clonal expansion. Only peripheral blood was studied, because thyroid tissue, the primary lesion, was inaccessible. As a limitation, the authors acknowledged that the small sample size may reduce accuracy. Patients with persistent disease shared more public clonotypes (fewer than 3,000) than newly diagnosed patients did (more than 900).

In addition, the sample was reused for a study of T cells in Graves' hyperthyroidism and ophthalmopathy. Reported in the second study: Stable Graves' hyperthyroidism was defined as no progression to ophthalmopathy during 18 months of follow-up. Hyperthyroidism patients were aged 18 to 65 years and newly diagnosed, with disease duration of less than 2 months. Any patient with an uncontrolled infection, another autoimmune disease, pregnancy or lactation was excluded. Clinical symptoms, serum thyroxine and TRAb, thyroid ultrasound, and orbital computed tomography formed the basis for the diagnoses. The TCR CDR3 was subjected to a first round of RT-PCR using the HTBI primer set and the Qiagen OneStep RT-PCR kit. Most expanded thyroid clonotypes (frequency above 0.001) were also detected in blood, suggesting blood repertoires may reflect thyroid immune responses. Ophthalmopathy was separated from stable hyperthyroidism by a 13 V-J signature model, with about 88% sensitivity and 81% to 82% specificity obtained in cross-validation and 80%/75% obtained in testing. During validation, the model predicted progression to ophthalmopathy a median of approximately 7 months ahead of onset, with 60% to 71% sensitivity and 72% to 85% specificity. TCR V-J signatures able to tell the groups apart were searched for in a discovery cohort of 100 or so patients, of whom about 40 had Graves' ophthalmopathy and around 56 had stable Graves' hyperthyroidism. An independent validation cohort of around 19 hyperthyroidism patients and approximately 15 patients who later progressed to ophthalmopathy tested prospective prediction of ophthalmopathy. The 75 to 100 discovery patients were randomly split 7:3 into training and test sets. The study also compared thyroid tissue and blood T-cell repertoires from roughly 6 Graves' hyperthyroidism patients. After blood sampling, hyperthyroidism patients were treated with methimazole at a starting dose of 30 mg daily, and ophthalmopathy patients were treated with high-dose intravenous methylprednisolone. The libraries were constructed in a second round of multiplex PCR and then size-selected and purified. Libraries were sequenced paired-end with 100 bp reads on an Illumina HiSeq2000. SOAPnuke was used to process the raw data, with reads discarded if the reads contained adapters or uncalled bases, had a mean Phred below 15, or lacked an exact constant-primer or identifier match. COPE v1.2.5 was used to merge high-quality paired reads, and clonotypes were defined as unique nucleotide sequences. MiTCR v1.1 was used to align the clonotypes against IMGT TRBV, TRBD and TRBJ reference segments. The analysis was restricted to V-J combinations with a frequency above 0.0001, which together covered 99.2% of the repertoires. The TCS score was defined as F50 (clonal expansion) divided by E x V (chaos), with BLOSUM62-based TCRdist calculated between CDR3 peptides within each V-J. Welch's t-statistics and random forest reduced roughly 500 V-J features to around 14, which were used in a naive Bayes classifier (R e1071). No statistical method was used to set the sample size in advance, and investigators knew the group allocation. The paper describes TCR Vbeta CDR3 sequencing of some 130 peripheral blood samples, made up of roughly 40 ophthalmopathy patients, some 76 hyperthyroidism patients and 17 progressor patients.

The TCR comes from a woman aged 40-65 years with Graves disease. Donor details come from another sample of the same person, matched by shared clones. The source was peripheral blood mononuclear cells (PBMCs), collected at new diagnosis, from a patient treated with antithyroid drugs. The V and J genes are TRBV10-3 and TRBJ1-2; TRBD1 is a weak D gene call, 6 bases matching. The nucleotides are TGTGCCATCAGTGCCCGGGGGGCGGTCTATGGCTACACCTTC. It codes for CAISARGAVYGYTF.